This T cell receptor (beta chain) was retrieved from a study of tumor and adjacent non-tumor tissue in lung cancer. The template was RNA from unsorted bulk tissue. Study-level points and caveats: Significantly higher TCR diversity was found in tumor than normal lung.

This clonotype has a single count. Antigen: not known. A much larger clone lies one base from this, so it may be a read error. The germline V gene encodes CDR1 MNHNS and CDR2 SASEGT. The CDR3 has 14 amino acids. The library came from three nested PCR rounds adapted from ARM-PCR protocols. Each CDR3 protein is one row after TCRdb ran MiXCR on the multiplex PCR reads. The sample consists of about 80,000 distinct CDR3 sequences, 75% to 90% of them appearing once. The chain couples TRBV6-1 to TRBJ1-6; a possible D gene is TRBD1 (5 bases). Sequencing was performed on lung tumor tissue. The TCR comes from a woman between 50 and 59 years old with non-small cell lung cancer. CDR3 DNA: TGTACCAGCAATGATTGGCAGGGCCATTCACCCCTCCACTTT. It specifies CTSNDWQGHSPLHF.